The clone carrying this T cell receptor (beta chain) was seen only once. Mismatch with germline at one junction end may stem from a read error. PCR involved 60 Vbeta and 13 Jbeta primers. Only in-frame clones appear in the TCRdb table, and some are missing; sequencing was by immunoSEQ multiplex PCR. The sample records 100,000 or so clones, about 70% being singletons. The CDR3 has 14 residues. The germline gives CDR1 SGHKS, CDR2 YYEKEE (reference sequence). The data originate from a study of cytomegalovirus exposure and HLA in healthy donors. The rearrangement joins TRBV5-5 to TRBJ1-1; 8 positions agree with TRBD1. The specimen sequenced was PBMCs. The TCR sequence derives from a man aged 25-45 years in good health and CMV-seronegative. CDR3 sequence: CASSLWLQGVGAVF. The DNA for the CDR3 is TGTGCCAGCAGCTTGTGGTTACAGGGGGTGGGCGCCGTCTTT.